Here is one TCR beta chain with its context. The data were produced by immunoSEQ multiplex PCR, yet TCRdb's version contains in-frame clones alone and is incomplete. The sample has over 55,000 clones; over 80% are singletons. This sample is part of a study of T cell changes during pregnancy in multiple sclerosis. Germline loops: CDR1 SGHRS, CDR2 YFSETQ. The CDR3 sequence is 15 residues long. Germline trimming cut 1 base from V and 6 bases from J; bases unmatched to any gene: 5. Material: peripheral blood, obtained in the first trimester of pregnancy. V gene TRBV5-1 combines with J gene TRBJ1-5, with 9 bases identical to TRBD1. This sequence originates from a female donor with multiple sclerosis, enrolled in a pregnancy study. The CDR3 reads CASSLMGTGRQPQHF. In DNA, the CDR3 is TGCGCCAGCAGCTTGATGGGGACAGGGCGTCAGCCCCAGCATTTT.